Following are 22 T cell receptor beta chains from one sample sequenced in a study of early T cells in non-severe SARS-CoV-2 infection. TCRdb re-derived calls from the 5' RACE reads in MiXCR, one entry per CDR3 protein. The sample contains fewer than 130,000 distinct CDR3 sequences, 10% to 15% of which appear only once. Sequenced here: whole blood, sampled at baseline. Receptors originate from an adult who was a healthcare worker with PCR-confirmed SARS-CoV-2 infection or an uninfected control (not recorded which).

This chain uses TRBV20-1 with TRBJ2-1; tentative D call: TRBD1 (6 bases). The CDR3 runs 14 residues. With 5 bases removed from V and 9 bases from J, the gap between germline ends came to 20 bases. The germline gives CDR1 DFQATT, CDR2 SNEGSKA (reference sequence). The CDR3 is CSAPVRGIAGEQFF. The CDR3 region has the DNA TGCAGTGCTCCTGTTAGGGGGATCGCTGGTGAGCAGTTCTTC.

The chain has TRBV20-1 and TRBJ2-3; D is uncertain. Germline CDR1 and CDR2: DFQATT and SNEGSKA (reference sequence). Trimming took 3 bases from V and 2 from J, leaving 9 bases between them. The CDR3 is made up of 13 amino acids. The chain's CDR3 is CSARRLNTDTQYF. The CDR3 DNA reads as TGCAGTGCTAGGAGGTTAAACACAGATACGCAGTATTTT.

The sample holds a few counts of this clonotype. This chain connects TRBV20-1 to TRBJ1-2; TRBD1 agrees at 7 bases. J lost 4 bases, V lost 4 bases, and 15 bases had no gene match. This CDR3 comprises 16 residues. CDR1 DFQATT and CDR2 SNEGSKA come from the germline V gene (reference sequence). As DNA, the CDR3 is TGCAGTGCTAAAGCCCATGGGACAGAAACGCCCTATGGCTACACCTTC. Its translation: CSAKAHGTETPYGYTF.

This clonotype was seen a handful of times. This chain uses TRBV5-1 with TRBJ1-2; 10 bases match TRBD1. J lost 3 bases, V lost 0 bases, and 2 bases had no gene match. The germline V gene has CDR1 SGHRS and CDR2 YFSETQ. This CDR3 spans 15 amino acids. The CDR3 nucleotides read TGCGCCAGCAGCTTGGCGGGGACAGGGGACTATGGCTACACCTTC. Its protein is CASSLAGTGDYGYTF. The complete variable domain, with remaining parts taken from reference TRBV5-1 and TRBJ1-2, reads KAGVTQTPRYLIKTRGQQVTLSCSPISGHRSVSWYQQTPGQGLQFLFEYFSETQRNKGNFPGRFSGRQFSNSRSEMNVSTLELGDSALYLCASSLAGTGDYGYTFGSGTRLTVV.

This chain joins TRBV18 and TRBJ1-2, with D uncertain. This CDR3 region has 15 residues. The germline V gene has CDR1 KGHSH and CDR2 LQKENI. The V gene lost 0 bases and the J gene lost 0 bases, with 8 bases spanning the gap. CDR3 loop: CASSPPTASNYGYTF. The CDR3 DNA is TGTGCCAGCTCACCACCGACGGCTTCTAACTATGGCTACACCTTC.

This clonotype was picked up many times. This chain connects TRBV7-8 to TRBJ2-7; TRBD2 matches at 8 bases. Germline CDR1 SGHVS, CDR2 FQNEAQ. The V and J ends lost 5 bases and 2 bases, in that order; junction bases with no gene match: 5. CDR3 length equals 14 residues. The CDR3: CASSPGLAAYEQYF. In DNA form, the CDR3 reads TGTGCCAGCAGCCCCGGACTAGCAGCCTACGAGCAGTACTTC.

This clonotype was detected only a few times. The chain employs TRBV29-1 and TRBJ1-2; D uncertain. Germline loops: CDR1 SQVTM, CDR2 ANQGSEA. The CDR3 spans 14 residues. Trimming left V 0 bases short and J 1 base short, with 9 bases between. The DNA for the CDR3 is TGCAGCGTTGAAGATCCTAACAGTAACTATGGCTACACCTTC. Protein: CSVEDPNSNYGYTF.

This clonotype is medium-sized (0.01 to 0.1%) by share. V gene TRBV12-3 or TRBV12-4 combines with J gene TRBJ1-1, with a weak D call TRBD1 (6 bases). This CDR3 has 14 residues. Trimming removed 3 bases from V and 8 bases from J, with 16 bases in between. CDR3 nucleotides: TGTGCCAGCAGTTTTTGGGGGCGTCGGGGAGAAGCTTTCTTT. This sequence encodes CASSFWGRRGEAFF.

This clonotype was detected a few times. CDR3 protein: CASRDTSGNHNEQFF. The CDR3 nucleotides are TGTGCCAGCAGAGATACTAGCGGGAACCACAATGAGCAGTTCTTC. The chain links TRBV12-3 or TRBV12-4 to TRBJ2-1, with TRBD2 identical over 10 bases. After removal of 6 bases from V and 5 bases from J, the junction contained 7 bases not matched to a gene. The CDR3 has 15 amino acids.

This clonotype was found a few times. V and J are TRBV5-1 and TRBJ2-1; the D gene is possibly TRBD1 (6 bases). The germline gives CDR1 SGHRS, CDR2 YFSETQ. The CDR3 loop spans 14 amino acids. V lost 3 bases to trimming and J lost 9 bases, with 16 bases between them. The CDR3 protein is CASSSPSGGGEQFF. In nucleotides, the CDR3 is TGCGCCAGCAGCTCTCCGTCTGGGGGCGGTGAGCAGTTCTTC.

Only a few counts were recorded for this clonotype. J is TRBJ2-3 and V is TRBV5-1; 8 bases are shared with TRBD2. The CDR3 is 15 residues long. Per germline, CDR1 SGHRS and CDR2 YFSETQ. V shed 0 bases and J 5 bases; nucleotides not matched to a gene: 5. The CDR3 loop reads CASSLVTGLGDTQYF. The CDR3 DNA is TGCGCCAGCAGCTTGGTCACGGGACTAGGAGATACGCAGTATTTT.

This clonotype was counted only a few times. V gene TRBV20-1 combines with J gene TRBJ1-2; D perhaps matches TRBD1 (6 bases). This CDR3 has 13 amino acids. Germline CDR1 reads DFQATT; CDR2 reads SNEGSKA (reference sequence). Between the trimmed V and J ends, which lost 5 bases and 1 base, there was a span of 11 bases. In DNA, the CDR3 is TGCAGTGCTCGGAACAGGGATAACTATGGCTACACCTTC. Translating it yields CSARNRDNYGYTF.

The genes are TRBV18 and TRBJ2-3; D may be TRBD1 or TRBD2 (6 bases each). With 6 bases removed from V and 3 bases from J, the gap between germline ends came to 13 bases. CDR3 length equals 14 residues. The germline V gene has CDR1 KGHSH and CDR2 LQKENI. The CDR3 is CASSPGAITDTQYF. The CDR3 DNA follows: TGTGCCAGCTCCCCGGGGGCGATTACAGATACGCAGTATTTT.

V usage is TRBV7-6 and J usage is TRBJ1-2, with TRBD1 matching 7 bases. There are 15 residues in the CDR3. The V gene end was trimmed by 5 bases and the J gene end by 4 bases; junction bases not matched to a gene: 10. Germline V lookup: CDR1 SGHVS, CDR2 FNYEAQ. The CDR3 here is CASSVGPDRSYGYTF. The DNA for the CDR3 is TGTGCCAGCAGCGTAGGACCGGACAGGTCCTATGGCTACACCTTC.

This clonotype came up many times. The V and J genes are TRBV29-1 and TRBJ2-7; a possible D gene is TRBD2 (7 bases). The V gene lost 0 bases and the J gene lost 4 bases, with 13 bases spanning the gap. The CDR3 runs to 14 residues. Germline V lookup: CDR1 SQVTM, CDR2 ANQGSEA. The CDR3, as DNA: TGCAGCGTTGAAGAAGGGGGGGCAGGTTACGAGCAGTACTTC. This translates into CSVEEGGAGYEQYF.

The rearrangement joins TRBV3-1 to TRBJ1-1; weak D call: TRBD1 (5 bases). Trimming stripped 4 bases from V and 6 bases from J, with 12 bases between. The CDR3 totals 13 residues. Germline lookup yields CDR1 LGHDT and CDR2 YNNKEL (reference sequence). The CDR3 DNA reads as TGTGCCAGCAGCCGGCAGGGTGACCCTGAAGCTTTCTTT. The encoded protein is CASSRQGDPEAFF. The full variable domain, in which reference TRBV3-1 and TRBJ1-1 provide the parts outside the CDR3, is DTAVSQTPKYLVTQMGNDKSIKCEQNLGHDTMYWYKQDSKKFLKIMFSYNNKELIINETVPNRFSPKSPDKAHLNLHINSLELGDSAVYFCASSRQGDPEAFFGQGTRLTVV.

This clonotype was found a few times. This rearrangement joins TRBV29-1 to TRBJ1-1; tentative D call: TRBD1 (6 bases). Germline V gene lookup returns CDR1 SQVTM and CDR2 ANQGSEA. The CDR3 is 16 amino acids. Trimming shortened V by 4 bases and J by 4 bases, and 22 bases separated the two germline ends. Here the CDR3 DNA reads TGCAGCGTTGCCCCCTCTTCAGGGGATCTGAGCACTGAAGCTTTCTTT. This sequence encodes CSVAPSSGDLSTEAFF.

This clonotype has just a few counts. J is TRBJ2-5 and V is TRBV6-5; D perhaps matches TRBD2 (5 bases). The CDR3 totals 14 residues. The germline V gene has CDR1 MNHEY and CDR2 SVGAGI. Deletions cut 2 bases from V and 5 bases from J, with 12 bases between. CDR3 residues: CASSYGLAAETQYF. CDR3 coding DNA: TGTGCCAGCAGTTACGGACTCGCCGCTGAGACCCAGTACTTC.

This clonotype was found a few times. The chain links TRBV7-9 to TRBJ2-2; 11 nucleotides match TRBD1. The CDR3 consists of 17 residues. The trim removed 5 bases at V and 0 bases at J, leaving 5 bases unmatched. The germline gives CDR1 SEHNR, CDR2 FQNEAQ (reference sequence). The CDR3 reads CASSPRDRGSNTGELFF. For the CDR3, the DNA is TGTGCCAGCAGCCCGAGGGACAGGGGGTCGAACACCGGGGAGCTGTTTTTT.

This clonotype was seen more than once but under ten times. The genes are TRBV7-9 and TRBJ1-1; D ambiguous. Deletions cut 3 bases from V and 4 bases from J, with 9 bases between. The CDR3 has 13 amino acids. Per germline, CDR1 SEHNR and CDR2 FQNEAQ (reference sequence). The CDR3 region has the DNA TGTGCCAGCAGCTTTAAACAGAGCACTGAAGCTTTCTTT. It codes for CASSFKQSTEAFF.

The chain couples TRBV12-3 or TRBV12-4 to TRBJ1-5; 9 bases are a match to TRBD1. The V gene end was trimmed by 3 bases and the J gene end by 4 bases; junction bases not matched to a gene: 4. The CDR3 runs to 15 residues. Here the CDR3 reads CASSLSGTGNQPQHF. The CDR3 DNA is TGTGCCAGCAGTTTGTCCGGGACAGGGAATCAGCCCCAGCATTTT.

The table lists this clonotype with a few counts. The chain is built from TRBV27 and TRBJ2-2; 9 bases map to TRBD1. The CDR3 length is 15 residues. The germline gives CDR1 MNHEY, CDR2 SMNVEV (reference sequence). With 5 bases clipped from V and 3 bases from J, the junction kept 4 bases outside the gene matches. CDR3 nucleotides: TGTGCCAGCAGTCCGGGACAGGGTTACACCGGGGAGCTGTTTTTT. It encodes CASSPGQGYTGELFF.